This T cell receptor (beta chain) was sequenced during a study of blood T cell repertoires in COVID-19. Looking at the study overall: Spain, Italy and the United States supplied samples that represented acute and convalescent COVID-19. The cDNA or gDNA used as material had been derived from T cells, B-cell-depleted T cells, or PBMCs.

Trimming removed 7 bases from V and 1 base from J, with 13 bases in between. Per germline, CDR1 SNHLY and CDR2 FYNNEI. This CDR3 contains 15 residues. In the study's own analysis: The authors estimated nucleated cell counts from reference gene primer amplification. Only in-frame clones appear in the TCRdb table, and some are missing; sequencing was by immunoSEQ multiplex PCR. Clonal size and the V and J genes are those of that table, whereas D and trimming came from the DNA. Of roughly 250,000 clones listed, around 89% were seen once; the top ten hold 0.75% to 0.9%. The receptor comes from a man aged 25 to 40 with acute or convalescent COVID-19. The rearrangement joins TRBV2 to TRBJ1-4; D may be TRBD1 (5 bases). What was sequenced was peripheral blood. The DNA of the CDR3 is TGTGCCAGCACCTCAGGGATTTTAACTAATGAAAAACTGTTTTTT. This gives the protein CASTSGILTNEKLFF.